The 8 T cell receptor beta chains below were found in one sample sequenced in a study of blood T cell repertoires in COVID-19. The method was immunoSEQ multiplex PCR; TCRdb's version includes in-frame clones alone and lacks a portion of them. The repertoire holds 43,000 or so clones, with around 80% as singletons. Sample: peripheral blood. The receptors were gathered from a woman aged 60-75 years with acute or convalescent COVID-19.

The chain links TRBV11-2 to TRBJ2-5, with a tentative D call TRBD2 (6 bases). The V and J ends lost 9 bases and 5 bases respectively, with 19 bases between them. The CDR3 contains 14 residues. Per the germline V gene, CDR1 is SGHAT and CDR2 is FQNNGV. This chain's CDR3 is CASSVTGVMETQYF. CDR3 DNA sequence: TGTGCCAGTAGTGTGACGGGGGTAATGGAGACCCAGTACTTC.

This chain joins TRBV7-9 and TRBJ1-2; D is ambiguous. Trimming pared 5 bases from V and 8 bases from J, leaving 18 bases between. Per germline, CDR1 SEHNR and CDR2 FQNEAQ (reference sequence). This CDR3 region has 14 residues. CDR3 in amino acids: CASSHNPRREGYTF. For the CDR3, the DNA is TGTGCCAGCAGCCATAACCCCCGGAGGGAAGGCTACACCTTC.

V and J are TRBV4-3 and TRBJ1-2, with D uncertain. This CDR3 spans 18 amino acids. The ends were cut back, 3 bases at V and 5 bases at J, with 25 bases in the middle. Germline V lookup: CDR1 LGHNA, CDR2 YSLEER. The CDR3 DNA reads TGCGCCAGCAGCCACCCATCTGATTATACAAAGTCAGAATATGGCTACACCTTC. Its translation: CASSHPSDYTKSEYGYTF.

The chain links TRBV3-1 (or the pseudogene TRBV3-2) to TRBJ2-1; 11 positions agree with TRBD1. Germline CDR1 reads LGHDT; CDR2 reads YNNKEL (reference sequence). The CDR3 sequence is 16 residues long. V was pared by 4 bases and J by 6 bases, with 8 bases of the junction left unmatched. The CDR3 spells CASSRSWGQGVNEQFF. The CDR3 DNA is TGTGCCAGCAGCCGAAGCTGGGGACAGGGGGTCAATGAGCAGTTCTTC.

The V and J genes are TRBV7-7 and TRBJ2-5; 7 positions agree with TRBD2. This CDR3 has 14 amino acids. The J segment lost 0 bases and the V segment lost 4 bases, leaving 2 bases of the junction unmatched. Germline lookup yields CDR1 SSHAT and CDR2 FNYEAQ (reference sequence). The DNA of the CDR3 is TGTGCCAGCAGCTACGGGACTAACCAAGAGACCCAGTACTTC. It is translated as CASSYGTNQETQYF.

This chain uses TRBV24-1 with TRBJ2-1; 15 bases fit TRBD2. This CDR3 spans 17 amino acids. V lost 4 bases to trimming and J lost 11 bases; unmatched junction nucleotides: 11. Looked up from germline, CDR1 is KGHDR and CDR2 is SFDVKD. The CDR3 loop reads CATSDPGLAGGPRKQFF. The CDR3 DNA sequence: TGTGCCACCAGTGACCCTGGACTAGCGGGGGGGCCCCGAAAGCAGTTCTTC.

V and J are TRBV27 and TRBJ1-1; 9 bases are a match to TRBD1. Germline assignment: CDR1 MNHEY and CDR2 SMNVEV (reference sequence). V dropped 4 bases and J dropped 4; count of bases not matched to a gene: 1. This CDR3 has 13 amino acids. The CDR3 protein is CASSWTGATEAFF. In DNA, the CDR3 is TGTGCCAGCAGTTGGACAGGGGCCACTGAAGCTTTCTTT.

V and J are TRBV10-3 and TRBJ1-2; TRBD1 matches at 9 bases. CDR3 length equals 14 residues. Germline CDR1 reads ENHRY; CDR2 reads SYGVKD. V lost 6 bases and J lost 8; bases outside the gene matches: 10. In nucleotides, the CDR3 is TGTGCCATCAGCTCAGGACAGGGGTTGGAGGGCTACACCTTC. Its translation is CAISSGQGLEGYTF.